This TCR beta chain was sequenced during a study of human T cells and chemical hapten exposure. Turning to the study itself: On about 2 cm by about 2 cm of upper inner arm skin, sensitization was performed with 2% DPC. Study-wide points: Healthy individuals' immune responses may differ from those of donors, who had alopecia. Significantly greater numbers of large CDR3 similarity clusters came from expanded TCRs than from controls.

From germline, CDR1 is SGHNT and CDR2 YYREEE (reference sequence). V was clipped by 3 bases and J by 12 bases; unmatched bases: 6. The CDR3 spans 12 residues. With respect to this clonotype: Its cognate antigen is unknown. A read error may explain this, as a much larger clone is one base away.

Documented time point: patch test 1, 2 weeks after DPC sensitization. Regarding treatment: therapeutic diphenylcyclopropenone sensitization with weekly scalp DPC. Individual cDNA molecules received unique molecular identifiers in the library. One entry per CDR3 protein results from TCRdb running MiXCR on the RACE reads. The table has around 120,000 distinct CDR3 sequences, more than 9.5% seen once. This clonotype originated in a middle-aged woman with alopecia areata. Some clones in this sample may be carry-over from other donors' samples. Source: whole blood, taken in connection with sensitization to the hapten diphenylcyclopropenone (DPC). The V gene is TRBV5-4, the J gene TRBJ2-1, with 7 nucleotides matching TRBD2. The CDR3 spells CASSSGLGWQFF. The CDR3 region has the DNA TGTGCCAGCAGCTCCGGACTAGGGTGGCAGTTCTTC.